The sequence of this TCR beta chain was determined in a study of cytotoxic CD8 clonotypes in ibrutinib-treated CLL listed by TCRdb under 2021. About the study as a whole: The cohort was composed of some twelve relapsed/refractory and roughly 14 treatment-naive patients; IGHV unmutated status was identified in roughly 17 patients. Partial responses were observed in around 25 patients and complete responses in 2; after a median follow-up of 68 months, remission was maintained in roughly 14 patients and progression was observed in about twelve. The response samples were drawn at a median of 12 months into treatment, with a range of about 6 to 36 months. An average of roughly 270,000 productive templates and approximately 90,000 productive rearrangements was obtained per sample. Of the 90 or so participants in the trial, approximately 26 had longitudinal samples available. Cryopreserved peripheral blood mononuclear cells were obtained before treatment, at response, and at either sustained remission or disease progression. Every sample from remission and from progressive disease was obtained while the patients were still on ibrutinib.

The paper as a whole reports these results and caveats: Baseline clonality was found to be higher than that of age-matched healthy donors and was strongly correlated with circulating CD8+ T-cell counts. At ibrutinib response clonality went up, during sustained remission it held steady, and at progression it dropped back toward baseline. Lymph node repertoires were not examined, and the timing of sampling was not matched between patients in sustained remission and those whose disease progressed. Public clonotypes were rare and either shrank or stayed stable during treatment, and the rise in clonality at ibrutinib response reflected expansion of private clonotypes.

For this chain, trimming is 10 bases at the V end and 8 bases at the J end, and the number of junction bases without a gene match is 8. From the cysteine through the phenylalanine, the CDR3 covers 14 amino acids. Only the CDR3 DNA is retained, 42 bases long and in frame from the first base. Reading the germline V gene gives CDR1 ENHRY and CDR2 SYGVKD. Remarks on this clone: Its antigen specificity is not known. No much larger clone is present one base from it, and per-base qualities are unavailable.

The time point label here, explained by the study, means: roughly 25 months on ibrutinib. For TCR beta library preparation, about 2 micrograms of genomic DNA were extracted from the cryopreserved PBMCs. Longitudinal blood samples from CLL patients on ibrutinib monotherapy underwent high-throughput TCR beta sequencing. The patients took part in an open-label, single-center phase 2 trial of ibrutinib monotherapy. Each clonotype received, on average, around 9.6x coverage in deep resolution sequencing performed on a MiSeq, where the target depth lay between 1 in 1 million and 1 in 200,000 T cells. The immunoSEQ hsTCRB Kit was used to generate TCR beta libraries. On the authors' methods: Data were analyzed with ImmunoSEQ Data Assistant and ImmunoSEQ Analyzer, with V, D and J genes assigned per IMGT definitions. Clonality, with values ranging from 0 to 1, was calculated as one minus the normalized Shannon entropy of productive rearrangement frequencies. Only overrepresented clonotypes making up at least 0.05% of each patient's repertoire were included in the public clonotype analysis. Fewer than 15 repertoires from age-matched healthy donors, obtained from immuneACCESS, served as clonality controls. TCRdb stores this immuneACCESS table with in-frame sequences only. Part of the clones is absent; in the studies checked, under half of the shortfall reflects unresolved V genes, and no reason is known for the rest. Clone size and the V and J calls come from that table; the DNA yielded D and trimming. This sample has some 200,000 clones in its table, and approximately 72% of those were observed once. The top ten clones comprise around an eighth of the sample.

Material: PBMCs, obtained after 24 months of ibrutinib treatment. The chain was built from TRBV10-3 and TRBJ2-1, with 13 central nucleotides matching TRBD2. The receptor was isolated from a human donor with chronic lymphocytic leukemia. CDR3 region: CATTGLAGADEQFF. The DNA sequence follows: TGTGCCACCACCGGACTAGCGGGAGCGGATGAGCAGTTCTTC.